This T cell receptor beta chain was found in a study of CDR3 diversity in severe acne. TCRdb recomputed calls from the PCR reads with MiXCR, one row per CDR3 protein. The table records 89,000 or so distinct CDR3 sequences, about 50% of them present only once. This clonotype ranks as medium-sized (0.01 to 0.1%). The sequenced sample was blood. This receptor was obtained from a male donor in good health, serving as a control.

Here the CDR3 reads CATSGGTLGYEQYF. CDR3 sequence (DNA): TGTGCCACCAGCGGCGGGACCTTAGGCTACGAGCAGTACTTC. The chain uses TRBV15 and TRBJ2-7; a weak D match, TRBD2 (6 bases). Germline-derived CDR1 and CDR2 are LNHNV and YYDKDF (reference sequence). The CDR3 runs 14 residues. V lost 5 bases, J lost 3 bases, and 14 bases lay in between.